Detailed here is one TCR beta chain. The antigen is undetermined. Germline V gene sequence: CDR1 MDHEN, CDR2 SYDVKM. The CDR3 is made up of 14 amino acids. V lost 10 bases and J lost 5; bases outside the gene matches: 11. Primers used in a second PCR of about 6 to 11 cycles were a sample-barcoded 5' primer and a J-beta primer mix. Using its own MiXCR run on the 5' RACE reads, TCRdb lists one record per CDR3 protein. The sample includes roughly 800,000 distinct CDR3 sequences, about three fifths of them seen just once. This sample was included in a study of blood T cells in healthy people across ages. Overall study results and limits: Naive T cell percentage showed a strong correlation with the diversity of TCR beta.

Specimen: blood. This receptor was taken from a man aged 25-45 years in good health. The rearrangement uses TRBV28 and TRBJ2-3, with 8 bases aligning to TRBD2. The CDR3 region is CATTEAGVVDTQYF. Written as DNA, the CDR3 is TGTGCCACCACCGAAGCGGGAGTAGTAGATACGCAGTATTTT.